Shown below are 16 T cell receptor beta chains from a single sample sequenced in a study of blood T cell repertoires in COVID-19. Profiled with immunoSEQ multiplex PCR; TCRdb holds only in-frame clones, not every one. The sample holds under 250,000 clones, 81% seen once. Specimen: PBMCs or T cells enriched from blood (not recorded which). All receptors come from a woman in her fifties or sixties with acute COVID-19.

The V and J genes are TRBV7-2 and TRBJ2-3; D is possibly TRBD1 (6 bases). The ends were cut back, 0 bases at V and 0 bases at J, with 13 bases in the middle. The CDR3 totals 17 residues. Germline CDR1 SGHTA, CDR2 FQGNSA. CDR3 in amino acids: CASSLAGAGLSTDTQYF. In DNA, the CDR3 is TGTGCCAGCAGCTTAGCGGGGGCAGGACTTAGCACAGATACGCAGTATTTT.

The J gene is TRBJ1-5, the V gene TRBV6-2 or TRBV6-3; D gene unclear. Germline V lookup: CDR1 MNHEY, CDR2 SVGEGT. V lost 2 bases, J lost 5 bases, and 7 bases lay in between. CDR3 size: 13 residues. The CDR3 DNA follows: TGTGCCAGCAGTTACCTACGGGATCAGCCCCAGCATTTT. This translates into CASSYLRDQPQHF.

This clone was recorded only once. The CDR3 here is CASSQRQGSGETQYF. The CDR3 coding sequence is TGTGCCAGCTCGCAGAGACAGGGGTCAGGCGAGACCCAGTACTTC. The chain employs TRBV18 and TRBJ2-5; the match to TRBD1 covers 8 bases. V shed 6 bases and J 5 bases; nucleotides not matched to a gene: 11. The CDR3 sequence is 15 residues long. Per the germline V gene, CDR1 is KGHSH and CDR2 is LQKENI.

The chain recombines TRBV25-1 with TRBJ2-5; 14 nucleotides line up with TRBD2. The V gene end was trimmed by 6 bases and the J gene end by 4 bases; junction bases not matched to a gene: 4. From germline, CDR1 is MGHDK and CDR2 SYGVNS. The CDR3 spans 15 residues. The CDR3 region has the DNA TGTGCCAGCAGGATGACTAGCGGGGGGGCAGAGACCCAGTACTTC. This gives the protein CASRMTSGGAETQYF.

The CDR3 DNA reads as TGTGCCAGCAGTAAGACAACTAACTATGGCTACACCTTC. It specifies CASSKTTNYGYTF. The V gene is TRBV6-5, the J gene TRBJ1-2; D is unclear. The V gene's germline CDR1 is MNHEY and CDR2 SVGAGI. With 5 bases removed from V and 0 bases from J, the gap between germline ends came to 7 bases. CDR3 length: 13 amino acids.

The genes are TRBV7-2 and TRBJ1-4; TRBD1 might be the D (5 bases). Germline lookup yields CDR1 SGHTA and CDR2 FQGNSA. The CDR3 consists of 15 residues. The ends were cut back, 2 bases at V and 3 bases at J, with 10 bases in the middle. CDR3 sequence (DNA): TGTGCCAGCAGCTTAAGAGACAGCCCTAATGAAAAACTGTTTTTT. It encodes CASSLRDSPNEKLFF.

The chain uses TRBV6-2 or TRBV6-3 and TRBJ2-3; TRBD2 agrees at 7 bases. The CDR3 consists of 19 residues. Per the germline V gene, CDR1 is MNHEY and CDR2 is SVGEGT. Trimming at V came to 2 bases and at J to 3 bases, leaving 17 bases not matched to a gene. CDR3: CASSYGLGASGQVTDTQYF. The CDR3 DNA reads TGTGCCAGCAGTTACGGCCTCGGGGCTAGCGGCCAGGTAACAGATACGCAGTATTTT.

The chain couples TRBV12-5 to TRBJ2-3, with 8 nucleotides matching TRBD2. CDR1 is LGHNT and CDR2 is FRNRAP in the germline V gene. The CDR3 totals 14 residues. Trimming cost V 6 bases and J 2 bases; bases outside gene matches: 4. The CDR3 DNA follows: TGTGCTAGTGGCAAAGCGGGGGCCACAGATACGCAGTATTTT. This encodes CASGKAGATDTQYF.

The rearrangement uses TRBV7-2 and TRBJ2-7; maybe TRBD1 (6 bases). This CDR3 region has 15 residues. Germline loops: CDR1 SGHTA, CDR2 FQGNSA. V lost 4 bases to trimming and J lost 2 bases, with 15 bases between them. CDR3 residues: CASSSTRDIAYEQYF. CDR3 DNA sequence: TGTGCCAGCAGCTCAACCCGGGACATAGCCTACGAGCAGTACTTC. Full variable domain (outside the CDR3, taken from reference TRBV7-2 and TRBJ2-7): GAGVSQSPSNKVTEKGKDVELRCDPISGHTALYWYRQSLGQGLEFLIYFQGNSAPDKSGLPSDRFSAERTGGSVSTLTIQRTQQEDSAVYLCASSSTRDIAYEQYFGPGTRLTVT.

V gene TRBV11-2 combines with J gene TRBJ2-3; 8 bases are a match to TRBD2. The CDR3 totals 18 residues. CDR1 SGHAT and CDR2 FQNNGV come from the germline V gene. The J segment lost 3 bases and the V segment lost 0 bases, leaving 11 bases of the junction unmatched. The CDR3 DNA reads TGTGCCAGCAGCTTAGATTTATCCAGCGGGAGTTTGACAGATACGCAGTATTTT. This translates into CASSLDLSSGSLTDTQYF.

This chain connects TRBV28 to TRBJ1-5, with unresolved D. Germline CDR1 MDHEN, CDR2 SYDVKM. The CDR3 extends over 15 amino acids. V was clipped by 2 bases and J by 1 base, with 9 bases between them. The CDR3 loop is CASSLGFGSNQPQHF. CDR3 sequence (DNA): TGTGCCAGCAGTTTAGGGTTCGGGAGCAATCAGCCCCAGCATTTT.

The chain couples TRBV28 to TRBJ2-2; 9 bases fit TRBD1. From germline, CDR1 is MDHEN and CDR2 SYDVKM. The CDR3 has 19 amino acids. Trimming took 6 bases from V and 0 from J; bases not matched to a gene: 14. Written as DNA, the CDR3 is TGTGCCAGCAGCTCCCCCCCACAGGGGGCACATTCGAACACCGGGGAGCTGTTTTTT. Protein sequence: CASSSPPQGAHSNTGELFF.

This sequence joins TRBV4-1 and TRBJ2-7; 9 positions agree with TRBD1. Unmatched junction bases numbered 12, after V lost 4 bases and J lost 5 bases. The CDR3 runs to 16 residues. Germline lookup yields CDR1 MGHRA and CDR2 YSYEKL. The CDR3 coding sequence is TGCGCCAGCAGCCGTTACACTACAGGGGGCGCGGACGAGCAGTACTTC. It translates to CASSRYTTGGADEQYF.

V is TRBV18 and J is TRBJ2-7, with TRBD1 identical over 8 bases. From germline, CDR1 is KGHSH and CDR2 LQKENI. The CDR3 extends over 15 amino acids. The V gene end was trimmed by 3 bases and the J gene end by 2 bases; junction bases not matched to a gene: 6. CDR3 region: CASSPGQGLTYEQYF. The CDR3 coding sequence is TGTGCCAGCTCACCCGGACAGGGACTCACCTACGAGCAGTACTTC.

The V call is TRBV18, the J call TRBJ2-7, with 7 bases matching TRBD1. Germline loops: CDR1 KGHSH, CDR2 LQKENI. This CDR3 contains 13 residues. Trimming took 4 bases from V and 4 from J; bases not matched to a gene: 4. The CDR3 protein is CASSQGQTYEQYF. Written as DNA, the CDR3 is TGTGCCAGCTCACAGGGACAGACTTACGAGCAGTACTTC.

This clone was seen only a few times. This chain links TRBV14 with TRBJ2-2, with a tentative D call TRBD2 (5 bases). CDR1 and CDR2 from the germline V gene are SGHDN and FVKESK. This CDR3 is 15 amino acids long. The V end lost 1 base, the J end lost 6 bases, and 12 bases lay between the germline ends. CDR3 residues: CASSQASEAAGELFF. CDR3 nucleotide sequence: TGTGCCAGCAGCCAAGCTTCGGAGGCCGCCGGGGAGCTGTTTTTT.